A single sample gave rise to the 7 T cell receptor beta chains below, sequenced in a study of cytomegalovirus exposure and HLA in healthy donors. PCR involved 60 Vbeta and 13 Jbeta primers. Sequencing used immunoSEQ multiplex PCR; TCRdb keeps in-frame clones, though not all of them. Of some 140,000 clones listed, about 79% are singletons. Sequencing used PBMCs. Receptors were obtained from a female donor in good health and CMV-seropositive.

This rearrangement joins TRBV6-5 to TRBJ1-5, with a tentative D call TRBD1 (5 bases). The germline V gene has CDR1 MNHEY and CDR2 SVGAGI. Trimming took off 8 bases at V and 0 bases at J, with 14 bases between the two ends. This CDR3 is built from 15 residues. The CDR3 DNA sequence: TGTGCCAGCCGGAGGGGTGGCTATAGCAATCAGCCCCAGCATTTT. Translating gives CASRRGGYSNQPQHF.

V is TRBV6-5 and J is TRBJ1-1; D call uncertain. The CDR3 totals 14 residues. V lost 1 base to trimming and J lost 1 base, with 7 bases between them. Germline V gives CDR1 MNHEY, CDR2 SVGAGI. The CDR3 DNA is TGTGCCAGCAGTTACTTCACAACGAACACTGAAGCTTTCTTT. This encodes CASSYFTTNTEAFF.

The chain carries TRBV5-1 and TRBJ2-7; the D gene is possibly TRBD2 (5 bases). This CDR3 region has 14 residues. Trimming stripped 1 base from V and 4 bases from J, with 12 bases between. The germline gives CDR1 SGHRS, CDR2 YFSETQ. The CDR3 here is CASSLMSGNYEQYF. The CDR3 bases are TGCGCCAGCAGCTTGATGAGCGGAAATTACGAGCAGTACTTC.

The CDR3 coding sequence is TGTGCCAGCAGCTTGGTTGGCAGGGCCTACGAGCAGTACTTC. Translated, it gives CASSLVGRAYEQYF. The V and J genes are TRBV5-6 and TRBJ2-7, with D possibly being TRBD1 (5 bases). The germline V and J ends were trimmed by 0 bases and 2 bases, with 9 bases remaining between them. The CDR3 totals 14 residues. The V gene's germline CDR1 is SGHDT and CDR2 YYEEEE.

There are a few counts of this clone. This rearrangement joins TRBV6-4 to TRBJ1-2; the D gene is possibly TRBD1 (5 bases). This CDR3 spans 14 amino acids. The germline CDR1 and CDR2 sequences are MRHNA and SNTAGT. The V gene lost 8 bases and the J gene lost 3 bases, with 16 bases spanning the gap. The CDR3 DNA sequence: TGTGCCAGCCAATCTAGGGACTCTCACTATGGCTACACCTTC. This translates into CASQSRDSHYGYTF.

The CDR3 DNA reads TGTGCCAGCAGTGCTGGACTAGCGGGAGATCCCGGGGAGCTGTTTTTT. This gives the protein CASSAGLAGDPGELFF. The chain joins TRBV25-1 to TRBJ2-2; 13 bases are a match to TRBD2. Trimming at V came to 4 bases and at J to 6 bases, leaving 5 bases not matched to a gene. There are 16 residues in the CDR3. Germline CDR1 MGHDK, CDR2 SYGVNS.

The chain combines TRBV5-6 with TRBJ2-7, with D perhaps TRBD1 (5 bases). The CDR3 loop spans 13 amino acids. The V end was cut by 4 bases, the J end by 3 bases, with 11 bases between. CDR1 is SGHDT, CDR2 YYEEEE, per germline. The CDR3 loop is CASSADTHYEQYF. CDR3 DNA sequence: TGTGCCAGCAGCGCGGACACCCACTACGAGCAGTACTTC.